Listed here are 29 T cell receptor beta chains from one sample, sequenced in a study of OX40 agonist ivuxolimab in advanced cancers. Assay used: immunoSEQ multiplex PCR; TCRdb lists only in-frame clones, some missing. The sample carries about 100,000 clones, 89% recorded once. The source was CD4+ or CD8+ T cells sorted from blood, collected in a trial of the OX40 agonist ivuxolimab. The receptors were gathered from an adult with an advanced solid tumor such as melanoma, head and neck, liver or kidney cancer.

The chain joins TRBV5-4 to TRBJ2-3, with 9 bases lining up with TRBD1. J gave up 1 base and V 4 bases, and 4 bases lay outside the gene matches. CDR3 length: 15 amino acids. Looked up from germline, CDR1 is SGHNT and CDR2 is YYREEE (reference sequence). The CDR3 spells CASSLQGAGTDTQYF. The CDR3 DNA sequence: TGTGCCAGCAGCCTACAGGGGGCGGGCACAGATACGCAGTATTTT. Drawing the rest from reference TRBV5-4 and TRBJ2-3, the complete variable domain is ETGVTQSPTHLIKTRGQQVTLRCSSQSGHNTVSWYQQALGQGPQFIFQYYREEENGRGNFPPRFSGLQFPNYSSELNVNALELDDSALYLCASSLQGAGTDTQYFGPGTRLTVL.

In its sample, this clone was seen a few times. The junction does not match germline at one end; this may be a read error. The chain uses TRBV27 and TRBJ1-1; D remains ambiguous. This CDR3 has 15 residues. Germline values: CDR1 MNHEY, CDR2 SMNVEV (reference sequence). This CDR3 reads CASSPDNLLKTEAFF. Written as DNA, the CDR3 is TGTGCCAGCAGTCCCGATAACCTGCTGAAGACTGAAGCTTTCTTT.

This clone was observed a single time. J is TRBJ1-5 and V is TRBV10-3; D gene uncertain. The CDR3 length is 13 residues. The V gene's germline CDR1 is ENHRY and CDR2 SYGVKD. V lost 2 bases and J lost 7, with 9 bases in between. The DNA of the CDR3 is TGTGCCATCAGTGAGAATATCCAGCAGCCCCAGCATTTT. This translates into CAISENIQQPQHF.

The count of this clone is one. This chain links TRBV15 with TRBJ2-3; 9 nucleotides line up with TRBD2. The CDR3 loop spans 13 amino acids. The V and J ends lost 5 bases and 7 bases, in that order; junction bases with no gene match: 4. CDR1 is LNHNV and CDR2 is YYDKDF in the germline V gene (reference sequence). Written as DNA, the CDR3 is TGTGCCACCAGCGCGACTAGCGGTCATACGCAGTATTTT. As protein: CATSATSGHTQYF.

The V call is TRBV5-1, the J call TRBJ2-2, with 7 nucleotides matching TRBD1. The CDR3 spans 14 residues. With 10 bases clipped from V and 5 bases from J, the junction kept 11 bases outside the gene matches. Germline CDR1 SGHRS, CDR2 YFSETQ. CDR3 residues: CAGSETGNTGELFF. The CDR3, as DNA: TGCGCCGGTAGCGAGACAGGGAATACCGGGGAGCTGTTTTTT.

V usage is TRBV28 and J usage is TRBJ1-1, with unresolved D. The CDR3 is made up of 14 amino acids. Germline CDR1 MDHEN, CDR2 SYDVKM. The germline V and J ends were trimmed by 6 bases and 10 bases, with 21 bases remaining between them. The CDR3 DNA reads as TGTGCCAGCAGCTTTCCGGATACAGCCGGACGAGCTTTCTTT. It codes for CASSFPDTAGRAFF.

A single count supports this clone. The CDR3 DNA is TGTGCCAGCCGAACGGCAGGCAGCTCTGGAAACACCATATATTTT. Protein: CASRTAGSSGNTIYF. This chain uses TRBV6-1 with TRBJ1-3, with D hard to call. CDR1 is MNHNS and CDR2 is SASEGT in the germline V gene. V dropped 8 bases and J dropped 0 bases, with 14 bases sitting between them. The CDR3 runs 15 residues.

The CDR3 reads CASSEFVGIANEQFF. The CDR3 region has the DNA TGTGCCAGCAGTGAATTTGTGGGCATTGCAAATGAGCAGTTCTTC. V gene TRBV25-1 combines with J gene TRBJ2-1; D call uncertain. Germline assignment: CDR1 MGHDK and CDR2 SYGVNS. The CDR3 contains 15 residues. Deletions cut 1 base from V and 7 bases from J, with 14 bases between.

The genes are TRBV27 and TRBJ1-3; 10 bases line up with TRBD1. The CDR3 totals 18 residues. V was pared by 3 bases and J by 4 bases, with 12 bases of the junction left unmatched. CDR1 and CDR2 from the germline V gene are MNHEY and SMNVEV (reference sequence). Here the CDR3 reads CASSFMGQGPSGGNTIYF. The CDR3 region has the DNA TGTGCCAGCAGTTTTATGGGACAGGGGCCCTCGGGCGGAAACACCATATATTTT.

This chain links TRBV5-1 with TRBJ2-1; 10 nucleotides align to TRBD1. From germline, CDR1 is SGHRS and CDR2 YFSETQ. Trimming at V came to 4 bases and at J to 2 bases, leaving 3 bases not matched to a gene. This CDR3 is built from 15 residues. The CDR3 bases are TGCGCCAGCAGCCGGGACAGGGGTACCTACAATGAGCAGTTCTTC. Protein product: CASSRDRGTYNEQFF.

This sequence joins TRBV5-6 and TRBJ2-3; 13 bases align to TRBD2. J lost 1 base, V lost 3 bases, and 2 bases had no gene match. The CDR3 runs to 16 residues. The germline V gene has CDR1 SGHDT and CDR2 YYEEEE. As DNA, the CDR3 is TGTGCCAGCAGCTGGGGGACTAGCGGGGGCACAGATACGCAGTATTTT. Residues: CASSWGTSGGTDTQYF.

The rearrangement joins TRBV5-4 to TRBJ2-2, with D possibly TRBD1 on 6 matching bases. Germline assignment: CDR1 SGHNT and CDR2 YYREEE (reference sequence). CDR3 length: 15 residues. V shed 1 base and J shed 6 bases, with 13 bases lying between them. CDR3 protein: CASSLTGRGPGELFF. The CDR3 DNA sequence: TGTGCCAGCAGCTTGACAGGGAGAGGACCCGGGGAGCTGTTTTTT.

The chain carries TRBV2 and TRBJ2-2; TRBD2 matches 10 bases. The V gene's germline CDR1 is SNHLY and CDR2 FYNNEI. J gave up 4 bases and V 5 bases, and 4 bases lay outside the gene matches. The CDR3 has 15 residues. The CDR3 DNA sequence: TGTGCCAGCAGTCCCTTAGCGGGGGGCACCGGGGAGCTGTTTTTT. Encoded protein: CASSPLAGGTGELFF.

The chain has TRBV9 and TRBJ2-3, with D perhaps matching TRBD1 (6 bases). This CDR3 is built from 15 residues. Germline CDR1 is SGDLS and CDR2 is YYNGEE. Trimming removed 1 base at V and 5 bases at J, with 14 bases between. The CDR3, as DNA: TGTGCCAGCAGCGTACGGACAGCCCAGGGAGATACGCAGTATTTT. Protein: CASSVRTAQGDTQYF.

Here the CDR3 reads CAWTPLPALAVGNTIYF. CDR3 DNA sequence: TGTGCCTGGACCCCCCTGCCGGCCCTTGCGGTTGGAAACACCATATATTTT. V gene TRBV30 combines with J gene TRBJ1-3; D uncertain. From germline, CDR1 is GTSNPN and CDR2 SVGIG (reference sequence). With 4 bases removed from V and 3 bases from J, the gap between germline ends came to 22 bases. The CDR3 sequence is 17 residues long.

This chain joins TRBV5-1 and TRBJ2-1, with TRBD1 matching 7 bases. CDR1 and CDR2 from the germline V gene are SGHRS and YFSETQ. With 5 bases clipped from V and 6 bases from J, the junction kept 8 bases outside the gene matches. This CDR3 has 14 amino acids. CDR3 nucleotides: TGCGCCAGCAGTGCACAGGGGTGGGGCAATGAGCAGTTCTTC. It specifies CASSAQGWGNEQFF.

The chain links TRBV30 to TRBJ2-5; D uncertain. The germline V gene encodes CDR1 GTSNPN and CDR2 SVGIG (reference sequence). This CDR3 has 14 residues. Trimming took off 1 base at V and 0 bases at J, with 9 bases between the two ends. The CDR3 is CAWSGIQDQETQYF. For the CDR3, the DNA is TGTGCCTGGAGTGGGATTCAGGACCAAGAGACCCAGTACTTC.

The V and J genes are TRBV10-2 and TRBJ2-3; possibly TRBD1 or TRBD2 for D (7 bases each). This CDR3 contains 17 residues. CDR1 is WSHSY, CDR2 SAAADI, per germline. V lost 2 bases to trimming and J lost 3 bases, with 18 bases between them. In nucleotides, the CDR3 is TGCGCCAGCAGTGAGGTCTCAGGGGGAGGGTGGACAGATACGCAGTATTTT. Translated, it gives CASSEVSGGGWTDTQYF.

This clone appeared a single time. This sequence joins TRBV5-1 and TRBJ2-5, with a weak D call TRBD1 (6 bases). The assigned J gene may be wrong: the sequence end matches TRBJ2-7 better. The CDR3 totals 14 residues. The germline V gene has CDR1 SGHRS and CDR2 YFSETQ. The CDR3: CASSPIDRFYEQYF. In nucleotides, the CDR3 is TGCGCCAGCAGCCCAATTGACAGGTTCTACGAGCAGTACTTC.

The genes are TRBV27 and TRBJ2-3; D is unclear. Germline V gene lookup returns CDR1 MNHEY and CDR2 SMNVEV (reference sequence). The CDR3 length is 15 residues. With 5 bases removed from V and 1 base from J, the gap between germline ends came to 13 bases. CDR3 residues: CASSLLSSGTDTQYF. The CDR3 nucleotides are TGTGCCAGCAGTCTGTTATCTTCGGGCACAGATACGCAGTATTTT.

V usage is TRBV27 and J usage is TRBJ2-1, with 7 bases lining up with TRBD2. The germline V gene has CDR1 MNHEY and CDR2 SMNVEV (reference sequence). This CDR3 has 14 residues. V lost 0 bases and J lost 6; bases outside the gene matches: 2. The CDR3 reads CASSLSGLPNEQFF. CDR3 in DNA: TGTGCCAGCAGTTTATCGGGACTACCCAATGAGCAGTTCTTC.

The chain joins TRBV4-1 to TRBJ1-4; D may be TRBD1 (5 bases). Germline values: CDR1 MGHRA, CDR2 YSYEKL. Trimming took off 4 bases at V and 5 bases at J, with 14 bases between the two ends. CDR3 length: 15 amino acids. CDR3 protein: CASSPQGGVNEKLFF. The CDR3 nucleotides are TGCGCCAGCAGCCCCCAGGGTGGGGTAAATGAAAAACTGTTTTTT.

The chain combines TRBV6-5 with TRBJ1-3; D is unresolved. The CDR3 contains 13 residues. Trimming removed 2 bases from V and 4 bases from J, with 6 bases in between. Germline loops: CDR1 MNHEY, CDR2 SVGAGI. The CDR3 bases are TGTGCCAGCAGTTACGACCTCGGAAACACCATATATTTT. This codes for CASSYDLGNTIYF.

CDR3 nucleotide sequence: TGCAGTGCCCCGACTACCAATGAGCAGTTCTTC. As protein: CSAPTTNEQFF. The rearrangement joins TRBV20-1 to TRBJ2-1, with a possible D match to TRBD2 (5 bases). V was shortened by 6 bases and J by 6 bases, with 9 bases between the two germline ends. The CDR3 contains 11 residues. The germline V gene encodes CDR1 DFQATT and CDR2 SNEGSKA (reference sequence).

The chain links TRBV2 to TRBJ2-1; D is uncertain. Between the trimmed V and J ends, which lost 5 bases and 0 bases, there was a span of 14 bases. The V gene's germline CDR1 is SNHLY and CDR2 FYNNEI. This CDR3 is 16 amino acids long. CDR3 amino acids: CASSSGQDHSYNEQFF. The DNA for the CDR3 is TGTGCCAGCAGTTCGGGCCAGGACCACTCCTACAATGAGCAGTTCTTC.

V usage is TRBV9 and J usage is TRBJ1-6, with a weak D call TRBD1 (5 bases). CDR1 is SGDLS, CDR2 YYNGEE, per germline. CDR3 length: 14 amino acids. The V end lost 3 bases, the J end lost 6 bases, and 10 bases lay between the germline ends. The CDR3 reads CASSEDNSNSPLHF. In DNA, the CDR3 is TGTGCCAGCAGCGAGGACAACAGTAATTCACCCCTCCACTTT.

This chain uses TRBV7-8 with TRBJ2-3; TRBD2 is a possible D gene (6 bases). The germline V gene encodes CDR1 SGHVS and CDR2 FQNEAQ. CDR3 length equals 16 residues. V lost 5 bases, J lost 11 bases, and 26 bases lay in between. CDR3 region: CASSQGGWYDRPGQYF. The CDR3 region has the DNA TGTGCCAGCAGCCAGGGAGGTTGGTACGACCGACCGGGGCAGTATTTT.

The chain recombines TRBV6-5 with TRBJ2-5; TRBD1 agrees at 12 bases. Per the germline V gene, CDR1 is MNHEY and CDR2 is SVGAGI. This CDR3 comprises 14 residues. J lost 5 bases, V lost 6 bases, and 4 bases had no gene match. CDR3 coding DNA: TGTGCCAGCAGCCGGGACAGGGGGCTGGAGACCCAGTACTTC. Its translation: CASSRDRGLETQYF.

This clone was seen just once. The V gene is TRBV7-2, the J gene TRBJ1-1; D call uncertain. The CDR3 covers 14 residues. CDR1 and CDR2 from the germline V gene are SGHTA and FQGNSA. Trimming pared 2 bases from V and 4 bases from J, leaving 11 bases between. In DNA, the CDR3 is TGTGCCAGCAGCTTATTGTTGGGGTCCACTGAAGCTTTCTTT. Protein sequence: CASSLLLGSTEAFF.